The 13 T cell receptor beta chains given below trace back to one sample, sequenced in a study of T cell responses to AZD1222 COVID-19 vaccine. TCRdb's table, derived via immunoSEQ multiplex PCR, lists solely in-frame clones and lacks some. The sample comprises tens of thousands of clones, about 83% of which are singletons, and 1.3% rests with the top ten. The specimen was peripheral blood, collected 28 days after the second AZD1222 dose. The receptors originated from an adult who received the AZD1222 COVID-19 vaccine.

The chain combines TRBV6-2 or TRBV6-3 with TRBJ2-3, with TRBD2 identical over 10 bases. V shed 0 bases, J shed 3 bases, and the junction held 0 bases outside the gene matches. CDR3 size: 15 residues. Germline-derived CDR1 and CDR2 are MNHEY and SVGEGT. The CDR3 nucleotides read TGTGCCAGCAGTTACTCTAGCGGGGGGACAGATACGCAGTATTTT. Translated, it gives CASSYSSGGTDTQYF.

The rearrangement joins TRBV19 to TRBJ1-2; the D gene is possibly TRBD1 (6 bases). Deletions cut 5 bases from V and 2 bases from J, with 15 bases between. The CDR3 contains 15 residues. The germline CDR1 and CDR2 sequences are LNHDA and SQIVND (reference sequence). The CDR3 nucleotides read TGTGCCAGTAGTGGAAGGACAGTGGGAAACTATGGCTACACCTTC. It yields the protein CASSGRTVGNYGYTF.

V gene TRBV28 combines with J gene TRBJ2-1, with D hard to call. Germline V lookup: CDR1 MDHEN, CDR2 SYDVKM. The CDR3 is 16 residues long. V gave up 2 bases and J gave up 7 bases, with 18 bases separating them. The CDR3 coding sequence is TGTGCCAGCAGTTTAATTGGGTATACTCGAGGAAATGAGCAGTTCTTC. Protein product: CASSLIGYTRGNEQFF.

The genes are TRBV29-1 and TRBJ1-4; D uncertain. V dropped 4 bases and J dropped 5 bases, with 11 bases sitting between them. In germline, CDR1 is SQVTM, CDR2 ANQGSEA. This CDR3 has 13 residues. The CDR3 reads CSVGSKQNEKLFF. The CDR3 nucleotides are TGCAGCGTTGGCTCTAAACAGAATGAAAAACTGTTTTTT.

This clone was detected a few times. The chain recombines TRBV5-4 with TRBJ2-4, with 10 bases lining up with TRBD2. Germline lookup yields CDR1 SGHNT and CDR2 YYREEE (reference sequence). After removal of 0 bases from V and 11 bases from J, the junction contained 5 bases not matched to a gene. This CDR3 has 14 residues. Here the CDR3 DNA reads TGTGCCAGCAGCTTGGAGTCTAGCGGGAGTGTTCAGTACTTC. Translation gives CASSLESSGSVQYF.

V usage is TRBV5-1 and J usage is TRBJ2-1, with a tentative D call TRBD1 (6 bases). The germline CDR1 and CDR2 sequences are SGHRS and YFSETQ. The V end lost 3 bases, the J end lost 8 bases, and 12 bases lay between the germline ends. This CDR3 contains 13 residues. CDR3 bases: TGCGCCAGCAGCTCAGGGGCTGGCGATGAGCAGTTCTTC. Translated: CASSSGAGDEQFF.

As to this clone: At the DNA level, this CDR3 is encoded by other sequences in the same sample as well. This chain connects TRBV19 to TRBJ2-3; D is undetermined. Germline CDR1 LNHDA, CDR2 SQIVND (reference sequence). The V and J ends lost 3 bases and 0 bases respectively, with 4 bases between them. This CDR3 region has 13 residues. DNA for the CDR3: TGTGCCAGTAGTATCCCCAGCACAGATACGCAGTATTTT. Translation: CASSIPSTDTQYF.

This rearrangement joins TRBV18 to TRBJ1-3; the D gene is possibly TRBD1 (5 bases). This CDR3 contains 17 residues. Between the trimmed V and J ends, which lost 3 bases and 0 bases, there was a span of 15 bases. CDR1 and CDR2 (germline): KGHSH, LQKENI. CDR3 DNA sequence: TGTGCCAGCTCACCCGCATTTACAGGACTCTCTGGAAACACCATATATTTT. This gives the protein CASSPAFTGLSGNTIYF.

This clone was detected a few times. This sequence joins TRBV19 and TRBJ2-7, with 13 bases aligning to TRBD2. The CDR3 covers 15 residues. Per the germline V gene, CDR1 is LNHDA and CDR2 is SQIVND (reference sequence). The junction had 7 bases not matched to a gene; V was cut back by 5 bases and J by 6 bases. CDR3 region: CASSGTSGIFGEQYF. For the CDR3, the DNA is TGTGCCAGTAGTGGGACTAGCGGGATCTTTGGCGAGCAGTACTTC.

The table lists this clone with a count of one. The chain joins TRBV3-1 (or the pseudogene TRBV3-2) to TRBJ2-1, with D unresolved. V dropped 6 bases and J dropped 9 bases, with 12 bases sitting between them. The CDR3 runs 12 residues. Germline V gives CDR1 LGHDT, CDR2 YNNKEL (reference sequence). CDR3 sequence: CASRLTLGEQFF. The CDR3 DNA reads TGTGCCAGCAGACTGACTTTGGGTGAGCAGTTCTTC.

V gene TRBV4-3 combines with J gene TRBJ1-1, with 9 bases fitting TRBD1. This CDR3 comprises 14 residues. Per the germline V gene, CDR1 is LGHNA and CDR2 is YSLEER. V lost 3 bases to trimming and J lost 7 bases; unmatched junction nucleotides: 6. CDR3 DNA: TGCGCCAGCAGCCATCTAGACAGGGGGATTGAAGCTTTCTTT. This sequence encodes CASSHLDRGIEAFF.

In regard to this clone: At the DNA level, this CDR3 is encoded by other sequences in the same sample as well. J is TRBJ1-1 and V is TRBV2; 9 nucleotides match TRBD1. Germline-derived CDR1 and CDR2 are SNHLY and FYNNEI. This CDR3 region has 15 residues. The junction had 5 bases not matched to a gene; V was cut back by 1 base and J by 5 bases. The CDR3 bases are TGTGCCAGCAGTGAAGACAGGGGGCGAGGGACTGAAGCTTTCTTT. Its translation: CASSEDRGRGTEAFF.

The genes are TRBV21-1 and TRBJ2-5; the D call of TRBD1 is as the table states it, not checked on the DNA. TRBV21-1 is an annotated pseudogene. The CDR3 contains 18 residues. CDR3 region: CASSKLDRGPDQRQTQYF. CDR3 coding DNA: TGTGCCAGCAGCAAACTGGACAGGGGGCCGGATCAAAGGCAGACCCAGTACTTC.